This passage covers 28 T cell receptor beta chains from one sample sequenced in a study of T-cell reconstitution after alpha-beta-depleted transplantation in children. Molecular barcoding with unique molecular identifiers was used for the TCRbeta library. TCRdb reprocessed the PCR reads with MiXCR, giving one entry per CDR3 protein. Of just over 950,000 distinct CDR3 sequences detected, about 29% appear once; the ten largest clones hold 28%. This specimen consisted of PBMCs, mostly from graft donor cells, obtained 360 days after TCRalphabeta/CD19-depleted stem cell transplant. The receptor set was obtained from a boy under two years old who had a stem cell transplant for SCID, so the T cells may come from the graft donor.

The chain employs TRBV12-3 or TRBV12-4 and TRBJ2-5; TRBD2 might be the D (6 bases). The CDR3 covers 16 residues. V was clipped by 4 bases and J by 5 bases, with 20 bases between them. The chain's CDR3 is CASSSRLDTNLETQYF. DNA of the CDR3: TGTGCCAGCAGTTCCCGACTAGATACTAACCTGGAGACCCAGTACTTC.

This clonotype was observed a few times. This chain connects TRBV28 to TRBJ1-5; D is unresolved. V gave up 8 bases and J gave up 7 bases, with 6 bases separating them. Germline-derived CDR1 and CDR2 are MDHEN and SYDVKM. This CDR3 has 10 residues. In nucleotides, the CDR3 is TGTGCCAGCCATTACCAGCCCCAGCATTTT. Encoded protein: CASHYQPQHF.

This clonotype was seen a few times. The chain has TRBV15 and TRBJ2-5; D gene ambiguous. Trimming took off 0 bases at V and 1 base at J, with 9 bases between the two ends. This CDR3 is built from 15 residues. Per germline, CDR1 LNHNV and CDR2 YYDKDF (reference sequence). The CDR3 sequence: CATSRDKGFQETQYF. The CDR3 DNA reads TGTGCCACCAGCAGAGATAAAGGGTTCCAAGAGACCCAGTACTTC.

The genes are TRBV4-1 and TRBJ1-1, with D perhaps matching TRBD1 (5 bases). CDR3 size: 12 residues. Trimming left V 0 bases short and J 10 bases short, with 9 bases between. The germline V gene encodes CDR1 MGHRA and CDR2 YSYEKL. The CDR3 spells CASSQERRGAFF. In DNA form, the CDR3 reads TGCGCCAGCAGCCAAGAGAGGAGGGGAGCTTTCTTT.

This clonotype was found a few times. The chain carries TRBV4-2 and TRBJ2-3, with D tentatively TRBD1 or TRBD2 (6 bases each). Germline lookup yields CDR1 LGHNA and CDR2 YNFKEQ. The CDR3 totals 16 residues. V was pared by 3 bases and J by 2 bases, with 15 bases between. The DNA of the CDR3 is TGTGCCAGCAGCCAGGTCACGGGGGCCCCCACAGATACGCAGTATTTT. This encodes CASSQVTGAPTDTQYF.

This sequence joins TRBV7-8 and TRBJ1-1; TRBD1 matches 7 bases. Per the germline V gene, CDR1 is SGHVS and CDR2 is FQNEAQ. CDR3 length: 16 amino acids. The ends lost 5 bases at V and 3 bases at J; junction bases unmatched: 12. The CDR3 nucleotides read TGTGCCAGCAGCACCCACCTGACAGGGATTGACACTGAAGCTTTCTTT. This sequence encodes CASSTHLTGIDTEAFF.

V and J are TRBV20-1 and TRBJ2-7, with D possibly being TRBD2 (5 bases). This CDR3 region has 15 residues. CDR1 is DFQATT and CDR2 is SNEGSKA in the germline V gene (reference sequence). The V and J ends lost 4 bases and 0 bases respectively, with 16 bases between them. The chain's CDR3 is CSAMPGGLSSYEQYF. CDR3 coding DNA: TGCAGTGCTATGCCTGGAGGTCTTTCCTCCTACGAGCAGTACTTC.

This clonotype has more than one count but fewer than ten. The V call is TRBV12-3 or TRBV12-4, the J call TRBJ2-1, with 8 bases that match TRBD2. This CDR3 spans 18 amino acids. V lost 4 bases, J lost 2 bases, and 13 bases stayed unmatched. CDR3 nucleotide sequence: TGTGCCAGCAGTTCCCGCCGAGTAGGACTAGCCGCCTACAATGAGCAGTTCTTC. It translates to CASSSRRVGLAAYNEQFF.

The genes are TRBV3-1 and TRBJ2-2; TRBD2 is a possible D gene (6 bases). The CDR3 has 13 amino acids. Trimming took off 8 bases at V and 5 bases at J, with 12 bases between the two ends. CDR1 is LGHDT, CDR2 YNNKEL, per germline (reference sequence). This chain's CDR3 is CASGGRQTGELFF. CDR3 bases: TGTGCCAGCGGTGGGAGGCAAACCGGGGAGCTGTTTTTT.

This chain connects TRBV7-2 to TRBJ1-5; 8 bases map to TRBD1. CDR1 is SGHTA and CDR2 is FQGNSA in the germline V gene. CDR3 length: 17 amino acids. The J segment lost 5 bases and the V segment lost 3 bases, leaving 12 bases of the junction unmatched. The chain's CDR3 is CASSLDWTGRADQPQHF. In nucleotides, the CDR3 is TGTGCCAGCAGCTTGGACTGGACAGGGAGGGCGGATCAGCCCCAGCATTTT. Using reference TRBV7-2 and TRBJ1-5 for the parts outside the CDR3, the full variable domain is GAGVSQSPSNKVTEKGKDVELRCDPISGHTALYWYRQSLGQGLEFLIYFQGNSAPDKSGLPSDRFSAERTGGSVSTLTIQRTQQEDSAVYLCASSLDWTGRADQPQHFGDGTRLSIL.

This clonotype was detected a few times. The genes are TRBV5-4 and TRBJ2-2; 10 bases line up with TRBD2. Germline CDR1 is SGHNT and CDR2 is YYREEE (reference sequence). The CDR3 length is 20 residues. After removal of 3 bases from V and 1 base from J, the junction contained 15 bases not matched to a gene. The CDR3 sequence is CASSYHSENLAGVNTGELFF. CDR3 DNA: TGTGCCAGCAGCTATCACAGCGAAAATCTAGCGGGGGTGAACACCGGGGAGCTGTTTTTT.

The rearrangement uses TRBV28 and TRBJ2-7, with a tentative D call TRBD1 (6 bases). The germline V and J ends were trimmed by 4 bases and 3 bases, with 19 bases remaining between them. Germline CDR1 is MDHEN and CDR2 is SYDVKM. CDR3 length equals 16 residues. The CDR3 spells CASSSGLGDNGYEQYF. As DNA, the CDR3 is TGTGCCAGCAGTTCCGGCCTCGGGGACAACGGCTACGAGCAGTACTTC.

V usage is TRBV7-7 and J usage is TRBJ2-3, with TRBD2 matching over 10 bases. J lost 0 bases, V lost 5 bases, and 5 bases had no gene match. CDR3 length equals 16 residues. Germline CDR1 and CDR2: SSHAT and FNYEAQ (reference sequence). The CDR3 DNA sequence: TGTGCCAGCAGCCCGACTAGCGGGCCTAGCACAGATACGCAGTATTTT. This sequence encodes CASSPTSGPSTDTQYF.

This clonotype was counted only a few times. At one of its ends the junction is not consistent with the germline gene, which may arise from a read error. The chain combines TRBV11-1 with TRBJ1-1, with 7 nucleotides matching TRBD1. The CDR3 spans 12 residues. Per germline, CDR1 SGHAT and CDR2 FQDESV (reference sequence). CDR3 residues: CASSLRSGQMSF. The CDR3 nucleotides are TGTGCTAGCAGCCTTCGGTCGGGACAGATGAGCTTT. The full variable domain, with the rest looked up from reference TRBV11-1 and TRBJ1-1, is EAEVAQSPRYKITEKSQAVAFWCDPISGHATLYWYRQILGQGPELLVQFQDESVVDDSQLPKDRFSAERLKGVDSTLKIQPAELGDSAMYLCASSLRSGQMSFGQGTRLTVV.

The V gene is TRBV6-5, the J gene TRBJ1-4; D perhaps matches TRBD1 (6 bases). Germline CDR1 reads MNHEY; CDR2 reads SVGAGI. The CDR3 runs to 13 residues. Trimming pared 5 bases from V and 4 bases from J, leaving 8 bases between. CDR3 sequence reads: CASSRTVNEKLFF. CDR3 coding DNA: TGTGCCAGCAGTCGGACAGTTAATGAAAAACTGTTTTTT.

In DNA form, the CDR3 reads TGCAGTGCTTCTTTGGGGTGGAACACTGAAGCTTTCTTT. Its translation: CSASLGWNTEAFF. This rearrangement joins TRBV20-1 to TRBJ1-1; no firm D call. Trimming took 5 bases from V and 1 from J, leaving 11 bases between them. The germline gives CDR1 DFQATT, CDR2 SNEGSKA (reference sequence). The CDR3 extends over 13 amino acids.

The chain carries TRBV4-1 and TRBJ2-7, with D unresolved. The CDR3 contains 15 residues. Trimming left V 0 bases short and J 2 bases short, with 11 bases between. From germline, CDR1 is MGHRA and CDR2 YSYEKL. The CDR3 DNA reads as TGCGCCAGCAGCCAAGATCCCGGCAGGACCTACGAGCAGTACTTC. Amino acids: CASSQDPGRTYEQYF.

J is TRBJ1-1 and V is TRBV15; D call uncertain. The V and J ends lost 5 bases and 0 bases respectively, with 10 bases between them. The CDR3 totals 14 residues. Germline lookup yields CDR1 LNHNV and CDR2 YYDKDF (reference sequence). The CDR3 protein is CATSYWVLNTEAFF. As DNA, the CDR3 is TGTGCCACCAGCTACTGGGTCTTGAACACTGAAGCTTTCTTT. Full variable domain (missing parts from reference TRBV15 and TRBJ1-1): DAMVIQNPRYQVTQFGKPVTLSCSQTLNHNVMYWYQQKSSQAPKLLFHYYDKDFNNEADTPDNFQSRRPNTSFCFLDIRSPGLGDTAMYLCATSYWVLNTEAFFGQGTRLTVV.

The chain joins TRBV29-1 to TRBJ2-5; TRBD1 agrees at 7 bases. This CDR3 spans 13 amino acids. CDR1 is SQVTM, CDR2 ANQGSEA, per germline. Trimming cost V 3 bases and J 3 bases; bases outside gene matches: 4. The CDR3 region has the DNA TGCAGCGTTGAGGGTGACAGGGAAGAGACCCAGTACTTC. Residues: CSVEGDREETQYF.

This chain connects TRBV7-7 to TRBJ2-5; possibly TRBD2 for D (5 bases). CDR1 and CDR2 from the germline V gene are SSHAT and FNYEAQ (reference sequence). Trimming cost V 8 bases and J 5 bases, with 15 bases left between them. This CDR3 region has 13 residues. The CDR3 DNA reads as TGTGCCAGCGCCGCGGGTCAGGAGGAGACCCAGTACTTC. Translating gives CASAAGQEETQYF. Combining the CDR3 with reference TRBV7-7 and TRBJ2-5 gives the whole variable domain GAGVSQSPRYKVTKRGQDVTLRCDPISSHATLYWYQQALGQGPEFLTYFNYEAQPDKSGLPSDRFSAERPEGSISTLTIQRTEQRDSAMYRCASAAGQEETQYFGPGTRLLVL.

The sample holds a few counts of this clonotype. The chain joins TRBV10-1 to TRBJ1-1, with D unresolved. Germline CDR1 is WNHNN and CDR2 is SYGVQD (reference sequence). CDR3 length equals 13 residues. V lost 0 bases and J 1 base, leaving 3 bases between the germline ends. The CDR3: CASSESQNTEAFF. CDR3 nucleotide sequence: TGCGCCAGCAGTGAGTCTCAGAACACTGAAGCTTTCTTT.

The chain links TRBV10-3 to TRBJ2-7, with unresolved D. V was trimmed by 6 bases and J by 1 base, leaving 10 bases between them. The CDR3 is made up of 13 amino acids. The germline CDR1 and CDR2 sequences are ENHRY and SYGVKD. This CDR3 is CAIRGQQSYEQYF. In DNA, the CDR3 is TGTGCCATCAGAGGTCAACAGTCCTACGAGCAGTACTTC.

The CDR3 sequence: CSASGTGSGHEQYF. CDR3 sequence (DNA): TGCAGTGCTAGTGGGACAGGCAGTGGGCACGAGCAGTACTTC. This chain joins TRBV20-1 and TRBJ2-7, with 8 bases aligning to TRBD1. V was clipped by 3 bases and J by 5 bases; unmatched bases: 9. Germline V CDR1 and CDR2: DFQATT, SNEGSKA (reference sequence). The CDR3 loop spans 14 amino acids.

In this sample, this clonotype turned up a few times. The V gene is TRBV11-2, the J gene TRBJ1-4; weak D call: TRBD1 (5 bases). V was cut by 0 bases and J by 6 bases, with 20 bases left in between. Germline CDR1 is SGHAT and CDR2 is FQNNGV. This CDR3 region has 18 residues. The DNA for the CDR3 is TGTGCCAGCAGCTTAGATCCGCGGAAAACAGGCCCCGATGAAAAACTGTTTTTT. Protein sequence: CASSLDPRKTGPDEKLFF.

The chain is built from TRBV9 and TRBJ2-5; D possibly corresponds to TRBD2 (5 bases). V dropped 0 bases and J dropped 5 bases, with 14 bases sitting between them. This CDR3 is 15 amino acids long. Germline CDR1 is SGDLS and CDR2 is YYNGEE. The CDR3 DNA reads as TGTGCCAGCAGCGTAGAGACCGAGAGAGGGGAGACCCAGTACTTC. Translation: CASSVETERGETQYF.

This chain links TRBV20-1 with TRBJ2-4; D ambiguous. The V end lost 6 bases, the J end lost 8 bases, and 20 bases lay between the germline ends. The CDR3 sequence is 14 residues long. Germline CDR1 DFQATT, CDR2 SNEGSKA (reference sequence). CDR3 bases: TGCAGTGCCACCTTCCATGAGAGAACGCACATTCAGTACTTC. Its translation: CSATFHERTHIQYF.

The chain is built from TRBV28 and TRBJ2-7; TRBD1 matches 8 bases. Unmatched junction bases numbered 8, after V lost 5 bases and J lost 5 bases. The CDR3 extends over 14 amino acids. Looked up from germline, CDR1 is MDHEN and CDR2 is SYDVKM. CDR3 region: CASSRRTGLDEQYF. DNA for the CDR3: TGTGCCAGCAGTCGTAGGACAGGGCTGGACGAGCAGTACTTC.

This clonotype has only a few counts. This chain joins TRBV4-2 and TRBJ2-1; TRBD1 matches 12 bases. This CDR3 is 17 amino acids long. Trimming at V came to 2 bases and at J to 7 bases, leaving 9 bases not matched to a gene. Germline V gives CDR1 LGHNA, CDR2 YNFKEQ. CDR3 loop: CASSQRGRDRGLNEQFF. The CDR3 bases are TGTGCCAGCAGCCAAAGAGGTCGGGACAGGGGGCTAAATGAGCAGTTCTTC.